The rows below give T cell receptor beta chains drawn from one sample of a study of cytomegalovirus exposure and HLA in healthy donors. Produced via immunoSEQ multiplex PCR; TCRdb's table is partial and in-frame only. The table has around 150,000 clones, 55% to 70% seen once; the top ten hold around 3%. Sequenced sample: PBMCs. These receptors all come from a woman between 25 and 40 years old in good health and CMV-seropositive. Each CDR3 is given with its conserved first and last residue. D genes are given only for firm matches. Clone size is shown for a subset of rows, as once, few, many or a class of expanded clone.

>.|TRBJ1-3|TRBV5-1|.
TGCGCCAGCAGCTTTCAGGGCTCGAAAGGAAACACCATATATTTT
CASSFQGSKGNTIYF
>.|TRBJ1-1|TRBV6-1|few
TGTGCCAGCAGTGACCGGGGTCTTAAGGAAGCTTTCTTT
CASSDRGLKEAFF
>TRBD1|TRBJ1-4|TRBV28|.
TGTGCCAGCAGCTCACAGACAGGGGCAACTAATGAAAAACTGTTTTTT
CASSSQTGATNEKLFF
>.|TRBJ1-4|TRBV18|.
TGTGCCAGCTCAGGGACACCAACGCGGGAAAAACTGTTTTTT
CASSGTPTREKLFF
>TRBD1|TRBJ1-1|TRBV19|few
TGTGCCAGTAGTACGGGACAGGGGAACACTGAAGCTTTCTTT
CASSTGQGNTEAFF
>.|TRBJ1-2|TRBV29-1|.
TGCAGCGTTGAAGCCCCTGGACTAGACAACCTTTATGGCTACCCCTTC
CSVEAPGLDNLYGYPF
>TRBD1|TRBJ2-7|TRBV15|.
TGTGCCACCAGCCGACAGAGGACAGGGGTCCCCTACGAGCAGTACTTC
CATSRQRTGVPYEQYF
>TRBD1|TRBJ1-2|TRBV6-1|.
TGTGCCAGCAGTGACCAGACAGGGCGAACTCGCTTC
CASSDQTGRTRF
>.|TRBJ2-7|TRBV4-1|.
TGCGCCAGCAGCCAGAATAGTGGCGAGCAGTACTTC
CASSQNSGEQYF
>.|TRBJ1-5|TRBV28|few
TGTGCCACCTCTAGCCCCAATCAGCCCCAGCATTTT
CATSSPNQPQHF
>TRBD2|TRBJ2-3|TRBV6-4|few
TGTGCCACCCGACTAGCGGGGGATGCAGATACGCAGTATTTT
CATRLAGDADTQYF
>TRBD1|TRBJ2-3|TRBV4-1|.
TGCGCCAGCAGCCAAGATATCCCGGGACAGGGTTTTGCAGATACGCAGTATTTT
CASSQDIPGQGFADTQYF
>TRBD2|TRBJ2-1|TRBV4-1|.
TGCGCCAGCAGCCAAGTCCTAGCGGGCCTAGCTTGGGATGAGCAGTTCTTC
CASSQVLAGLAWDEQFF
>TRBD1|TRBJ1-3|TRBV7-9|.
TGTGCCAGCAGCACCCCCGACAGGGGGCCTCACACCATATATTTT
CASSTPDRGPHTIYF
>TRBD1|TRBJ1-2|TRBV5-1|.
TGCGCCAGCGGGACTCAGGGGGCATCTGGCTACACCTTC
CASGTQGASGYTF
>TRBD1|TRBJ1-3|TRBV9|few
TGTGCCAGCAGCCCTACAGGGGCGGTGGGAAACACCATATATTTT
CASSPTGAVGNTIYF
>.|TRBJ2-3|TRBV5-6|.
TGTGCCAGCAGCTTGGGGTACTTCACAGATACGCAGTATTTT
CASSLGYFTDTQYF
>TRBD1|TRBJ1-4|TRBV25-1|.
TGTGCCAGCAGTACCCGGACAGGATCGACTAATGAAAAACTGTTTTTT
CASSTRTGSTNEKLFF
>.|TRBJ1-1|TRBV20-1|.
TGCAGTGTGGGGACTCAGGATGGGGCTTTCTTT
CSVGTQDGAFF
>.|TRBJ2-3|TRBV23-1|few
TGCGCCAGCAGCCCCGGACCGGGACTTTTTCCAGATACGCAGTATTTT
CASSPGPGLFPDTQYF
>.|TRBJ2-1|TRBV11-3|.
TGTGCCAGCAGCGGTACTATCAATGAGCAGTTCTTC
CASSGTINEQFF
>TRBD2|TRBJ2-1|TRBV11-2|.
TGTGCCAGCAGCTTACTAGCGGGTGCATCCTACAATGAGCAGTTCTTC
CASSLLAGASYNEQFF
>.|TRBJ2-5|TRBV9|.
TGTGCCAGCAGCCCATACCCTCGAGGGAACCAAGAGACCCAGTACTTC
CASSPYPRGNQETQYF
>.|TRBJ2-7|TRBV6-6|.
TGTGCCAGCAGTTCCTGGACACGAGGCTACGAGCAGTACTTC
CASSSWTRGYEQYF
>TRBD1|TRBJ1-3|TRBV19|.
TGTGCCACAGGGACAGGGATCTCTGGAAACACCATATATTTT
CATGTGISGNTIYF
>.|TRBJ2-7|TRBV4-1|.
TGCGCCAGCAGCCCTCAGAAAACTACGGACGAGCAGTACTTC
CASSPQKTTDEQYF
>.|TRBJ2-3|TRBV29-1|.
TGCAGCGTTGGTGTAGGGGTAACAGATACGCAGTATTTT
CSVGVGVTDTQYF
>TRBD2|TRBJ2-3|TRBV30|few
TGTGCCTGGAACCTCGGGGCTAGCGGGAGCGCAGCTAGCACAGATACGCAGTATTTT
CAWNLGASGSAASTDTQYF
>TRBD2|TRBJ2-7|TRBV30|.
TGTGCCTGGAGTTCAGTGGGAGGGGACGAGCAGTACTTC
CAWSSVGGDEQYF
>TRBD1|TRBJ1-4|TRBV7-8|.
TGTGCCAGCAGCTTATACAGGGGGGATGAAAAACTGTTTTTT
CASSLYRGDEKLFF
>TRBD1|TRBJ1-1|TRBV25-1|.
TGTGCCAGCAGTAACAACAGGGGCCCCACTGAAGCTTTCTTT
CASSNNRGPTEAFF
>.|TRBJ1-1|TRBV7-9|.
TGTGCCAGCAGCTTAGGTCTGGGAGAGAACACTGAAGCTTTCTTT
CASSLGLGENTEAFF
>.|TRBJ1-1|TRBV10-2|.
TGCGCCAGCAGTGGGGGCGCGAATGAAGCTTTCTTT
CASSGGANEAFF
>TRBD1|TRBJ2-1|TRBV10-3|.
TGTGCCATCAGAGGGACAGGGTTGAATGAGCAGTTCTTC
CAIRGTGLNEQFF
>TRBD2|TRBJ2-7|TRBV18|.
TGTGCCAGCTCACCTGTATGGGCGGGAGAGACCTACGAGCAGTACTTC
CASSPVWAGETYEQYF
>.|TRBJ2-7|TRBV30|.
TGTGCCTGGGAAACAGGGAAGTTTGGTAAGCAGTACTTC
CAWETGKFGKQYF
>.|TRBJ1-2|TRBV6-6|.
TGTGCCAGCAGCTCCCTCCCGGCAGGGCCGGGCTACACCTTC
CASSSLPAGPGYTF
>TRBD2|TRBJ2-2|TRBV7-6|.
TGTGCCAGCAGCTCGGGGCCGGGGAGGGCGGACACCGGGGAGCTGTTTTTT
CASSSGPGRADTGELFF
>.|TRBJ1-1|TRBV27|once
TGTGCCAGCAGTTTACGGGGGAGAGGCACTGAAGCTTTCTTT
CASSLRGRGTEAFF
>.|TRBJ1-6|TRBV7-9|.
TGTGCCAGCAGCCCGGCCTCGAGGAATTCACCCCTCCACTTT
CASSPASRNSPLHF
>TRBD2|TRBJ2-5|TRBV29-1|.
TGCAGCGTTGACAATAGGTTGGGAGGGTCCGGGGAGACCCAGTACTTC
CSVDNRLGGSGETQYF
>.|TRBJ1-2|TRBV27|.
TGTGCCAGCAGTTTATCTCCCAGGGCCGATGGCTACACCTTC
CASSLSPRADGYTF
>TRBD2|TRBJ2-1|TRBV19|.
TGTGCCAGTAGCACCCTTCTAGCGGGAACCGCCTACAATGAGCAGTTCTTC
CASSTLLAGTAYNEQFF
>.|TRBJ2-7|TRBV5-1|few
TGCGCCAGCAGCTCAGACGGGAGCGAGCAGTACTTC
CASSSDGSEQYF
>.|TRBJ1-2|TRBV5-1|.
TGCGCCAGCAGCTTGTCACCCTCTAATGGGCCAGTGGCAATGGGCTACACCTTC
CASSLSPSNGPVAMGYTF
>.|TRBJ1-5|TRBV9|.
TGTGCCAGCAGCGTAGGTGGGGCCAGGAGCAATCAGCCCCAGCATTTT
CASSVGGARSNQPQHF
>.|TRBJ2-6|TRBV5-1|few
TGCGCCAGCAGCTTGGGCGGGACAGACGACTCTGGGGCCAACGTCCTGACTTTC
CASSLGGTDDSGANVLTF
>TRBD2|TRBJ2-3|TRBV5-1|.
TGCGCCAGCAGCCCCCTAGCGGAAACTAGCACAGATACGCAGTATTTT
CASSPLAETSTDTQYF
>TRBD2|TRBJ2-7|TRBV6-5|.
TGTGCCAGCAGTCAAGAGCGGGGGGACACCTACGAGCAGTACTTC
CASSQERGDTYEQYF
>.|TRBJ2-3|TRBV5-1|.
TGCGCCAGCAGCCCCGTCGTAGCTAGTTCGACAGATACGCAGTATTTT
CASSPVVASSTDTQYF
>.|TRBJ2-7|TRBV11-3|.
TGTGCCAGCAGCTTCGCGGAGGGATACGAGCAGTACTTC
CASSFAEGYEQYF
>TRBD2|TRBJ2-7|TRBV25-1|.
TGTGCCAGCAGTGATTTAGCGGGGAGGGCCTCCTACGAGCAGTACTTC
CASSDLAGRASYEQYF
>.|TRBJ1-2|TRBV29-1|few
TGCAGCGTACATCAGGGCTTAGCTAACTATGGCTACACCTTC
CSVHQGLANYGYTF
>.|TRBJ2-1|TRBV27|few
TGTGCCAGCAGTCCTTACGCTTACGCGCCCCGGTACAATGAGCAGTTCTTC
CASSPYAYAPRYNEQFF
>TRBD2|TRBJ2-3|TRBV5-1|.
TGCGCCAGCAGCTTGGCCCCGGCTAGCGGGAGCCTCACAGATACGCAGTATTTT
CASSLAPASGSLTDTQYF